The rows below give T cell receptor beta chains drawn from one sample of a study of T cell responses to AZD1222 COVID-19 vaccine. The repertoire was sequenced with immunoSEQ multiplex PCR; TCRdb's copy has only in-frame clones and lacks some. The sample comprises 78,000 or so clones, approximately 88% of which are singletons, and approximately 19% rests with the top ten. The source was peripheral blood, collected on day 0 of AZD1222 vaccination. The receptor source for this set is an adult in good health. CDR3s include the opening cysteine and the closing phenylalanine or tryptophan. The D gene is left open where the match is weak. Some rows mark clone size as missing; the rest say once, few, many or name a class of expanded clone.

CDR3 length | clone size | J gene | V gene | D gene | CDR3 protein | CDR3 DNA
16 | . | TRBJ2-1 | TRBV6-2/TRBV6-3 | . | CASSYSSLSSYNEQFF | TGTGCCAGCAGTTACTCGAGCCTCAGCTCCTACAATGAGCAGTTCTTC
13 | once | TRBJ1-1 | TRBV20-1 | . | CSASWGGNTEAFF | TGCAGTGCTAGTTGGGGGGGGAACACTGAAGCTTTCTTT
13 | . | TRBJ1-2 | TRBV30 | . | CAWDTGTTYGYTF | TGTGCCTGGGATACCGGGACGACATATGGCTACACCTTC
16 | . | TRBJ2-7 | TRBV10-1 | TRBD2 | CASSEGTSGNRYEQYF | TGCGCCAGCAGTGAAGGGACTAGCGGGAACCGCTACGAGCAGTACTTC
13 | . | TRBJ2-3 | TRBV27 | . | CASSFDGGDTQYF | TGTGCCAGCAGTTTCGACGGGGGTGATACGCAGTATTTT
14 | . | TRBJ1-5 | TRBV30 | . | CAWSQTGSNQPQHF | TGTGCCTGGAGTCAGACGGGGAGCAATCAGCCCCAGCATTTT
16 | once | TRBJ1-3 | TRBV4-2 | . | CASSPRLGDSGNTIYF | TGTGCCAGCAGTCCAAGATTGGGGGACTCTGGAAACACCATATATTTT
14 | . | TRBJ2-7 | TRBV6-2/TRBV6-3 | . | CASSYGGVPYEQYF | TGTGCCAGCAGTTACGGTGGGGTCCCCTACGAGCAGTACTTC
12 | . | TRBJ2-5 | TRBV18 | . | CASSSGEETQYF | TGTGCCAGCTCTAGTGGGGAAGAGACCCAGTACTTC
13 | . | TRBJ1-2 | TRBV29-1 | TRBD1 | CSVTGQGAHGYTF | TGCAGCGTAACGGGACAGGGGGCGCATGGCTACACCTTC
14 | once | TRBJ2-5 | TRBV6-2/TRBV6-3 | . | CASSDDSYQETQYF | TGTGCCAGCAGTGATGATAGCTACCAAGAGACCCAGTACTTC
15 | . | TRBJ1-1 | TRBV27 | TRBD1 | CASSLGTGGRAEAFF | TGTGCCAGCTCCCTCGGGACAGGGGGCAGGGCTGAAGCTTTCTTT
15 | . | TRBJ1-2 | TRBV27 | . | CASSPGTYYSYGYTF | TGTGCCAGCAGTCCCGGGACCTACTACTCCTATGGCTACACCTTC
16 | . | TRBJ2-2 | TRBV4-3 | TRBD2 | CASSQDLTSNTGELFF | TGCGCCAGCAGCCAAGACCTGACTAGCAACACCGGGGAGCTGTTTTTT
15 | . | TRBJ2-4 | TRBV28 | . | CASLGWAGAENIQYF | TGTGCCAGCCTGGGGTGGGCGGGGGCAGAAAACATTCAGTACTTC
17 | . | TRBJ2-6 | TRBV13 | TRBD2 | CASIRAGGSSGANVLTF | TGTGCCAGCATAAGAGCGGGGGGTAGCTCTGGGGCCAACGTCCTGACTTTC
15 | . | TRBJ2-3 | TRBV27 | . | CASNLGGTPTDTQYF | TGTGCCAGCAACTTGGGGGGTACCCCCACAGATACGCAGTATTTT
16 | . | TRBJ2-2 | TRBV7-9 | . | CASPKHGGANTGELFF | TGTGCCAGCCCCAAACACGGAGGGGCGAACACCGGGGAGCTGTTTTTT
16 | . | TRBJ2-7 | TRBV19 | TRBD1 | CASSIIPGTGIYEQYF | TGTGCCAGTAGTATTATCCCCGGGACAGGTATCTACGAGCAGTACTTC
17 | . | TRBJ2-3 | TRBV9 | TRBD2 | CASSVVGLAGVTDTQYF | TGTGCCAGCAGCGTAGTAGGGCTAGCGGGTGTCACAGATACGCAGTATTTT
13 | once | TRBJ1-1 | TRBV4-1 | . | CASSQGPNTEAFF | TGCGCCAGCAGCCAAGGACCGAACACTGAAGCTTTCTTT
15 | . | TRBJ2-3 | TRBV6-1 | . | CASSEVAGHTDTQYF | TGTGCCAGCAGTGAAGTGGCGGGCCACACAGATACGCAGTATTTT
14 | . | TRBJ2-1 | TRBV5-1 | . | CASSLTGTGTEQFF | TGCGCCAGCAGCTTGACAGGCACAGGGACTGAGCAGTTCTTC
12 | . | TRBJ1-1 | TRBV12-3/TRBV12-4 | . | CASSLDPGEAFF | TGTGCCAGCAGTTTAGATCCGGGGGAAGCTTTCTTT
13 | . | TRBJ1-1 | TRBV30 | . | CAWRREVNTEAFF | TGTGCCTGGAGGCGGGAAGTGAACACTGAAGCTTTCTTT
13 | . | TRBJ2-7 | TRBV27 | TRBD2 | CASGGTSGYEQYF | TGTGCCAGCGGAGGGACTAGCGGCTACGAGCAGTACTTC
15 | . | TRBJ2-2 | TRBV6-4 | . | CASSEYGSDTGELFF | TGTGCCAGCAGTGAATACGGGAGTGACACCGGGGAGCTGTTTTTT
13 | . | TRBJ1-1 | TRBV19 | TRBD1 | CASSMRQGAEAFF | TGTGCCAGTAGTATGCGACAGGGGGCTGAAGCTTTCTTT
15 | . | TRBJ2-1 | TRBV4-3 | . | CASSQGLVEGNEQFF | TGCGCCAGCAGCCAAGGACTAGTAGAGGGCAATGAGCAGTTCTTC
15 | . | TRBJ2-7 | TRBV2 | . | CASSEGGDPFYEQYF | TGTGCCAGCAGTGAGGGCGGAGATCCTTTCTACGAGCAGTACTTC
12 | . | TRBJ1-5 | TRBV28 | . | CASQSSNQPQHF | TGTGCCAGCCAGAGTTCGAATCAGCCCCAGCATTTT
15 | . | TRBJ1-1 | TRBV4-2 | . | CASSQDNSVPSEAFF | TGTGCCAGCAGCCAAGATAACTCAGTACCCAGTGAAGCTTTCTTT
16 | . | TRBJ2-1 | TRBV18 | TRBD2 | CASSPTRSGGGHEQFF | TGTGCCAGCTCACCCACGAGGTCCGGGGGGGGTCATGAGCAGTTCTTC
13 | . | TRBJ1-5 | TRBV11-1 | . | CASSQDNNQPQHF | TGTGCCAGCAGCCAAGACAATAATCAGCCCCAGCATTTT
18 | . | TRBJ1-6 | TRBV7-2 | . | CASSLAVIHSSYNSPLHF | TGTGCCAGCAGCTTAGCGGTCATTCATAGCTCCTATAATTCACCCCTCCACTTT
13 | . | TRBJ2-7 | TRBV19 | . | CASSIGRGYEQYF | TGTGCCAGTAGTATCGGCAGGGGCTACGAGCAGTACTTC
13 | . | TRBJ2-5 | TRBV28 | TRBD1 | CASGGQGLETQYF | TGTGCCAGCGGCGGACAGGGGTTGGAGACCCAGTACTTC
14 | . | TRBJ2-5 | TRBV6-5 | TRBD1 | CASARQGQWETQYF | TGTGCCAGCGCCCGACAGGGACAATGGGAGACCCAGTACTTC
13 | . | TRBJ1-1 | TRBV5-6 | . | CASSLTGMAEAFF | TGTGCCAGCAGCTTGACAGGGATGGCTGAAGCTTTCTTT
16 | . | TRBJ1-1 | TRBV5-1 | TRBD1 | CASSLGFSDRGTEAFF | TGCGCCAGCAGCTTGGGGTTTTCGGACAGGGGAACTGAAGCTTTCTTT
13 | . | TRBJ2-7 | TRBV12-3/TRBV12-4 | . | CASSLGDRYEQYF | TGTGCCAGCAGTTTAGGAGATAGGTACGAGCAGTACTTC
16 | . | TRBJ1-2 | TRBV18 | . | CASSPVPESVAYGYTF | TGTGCCAGCTCACCAGTCCCCGAATCCGTAGCTTATGGCTACACCTTC
15 | . | TRBJ2-1 | TRBV19 | TRBD2 | CASSIKRGPLNEQFF | TGTGCCAGTAGTATAAAGCGGGGGCCACTCAATGAGCAGTTCTTC
13 | . | TRBJ2-7 | TRBV10-2 | . | CASSPTGSHEQYF | TGCGCCAGCAGTCCCACAGGGTCCCACGAGCAGTACTTC
15 | . | TRBJ2-5 | TRBV29-1 | TRBD2 | CSVEGGAGREETQYF | TGCAGCGTTGAAGGGGGAGCGGGACGTGAAGAGACCCAGTACTTC
17 | . | TRBJ2-3 | TRBV10-3 | TRBD2 | CAISARGGGQEIDTQYF | TGTGCCATCAGTGCCCGCGGGGGGGGTCAAGAAATAGATACGCAGTATTTT
15 | . | TRBJ2-1 | TRBV5-6 | . | CASSGPGSSYNEQFF | TGTGCCAGCAGCGGACCGGGAAGCTCCTACAATGAGCAGTTCTTC
15 | . | TRBJ2-5 | TRBV5-6 | . | CASSFFSGSGETQYF | TGTGCCAGCAGCTTTTTCTCAGGGTCGGGAGAGACCCAGTACTTC
14 | once | TRBJ1-2 | TRBV19 | . | CASSIYLDSRVYTF | TGTGCCAGTAGTATATATCTGGACTCTCGCGTCTACACCTTC
16 | . | TRBJ2-3 | TRBV5-6 | . | CASSRGTDFSTDTQYF | TGTGCCAGCAGCCGCGGGACAGACTTTAGCACAGATACGCAGTATTTT
15 | many | TRBJ2-2 | TRBV11-1 | . | CASSLVDRGNGELFF | TGTGCCAGCAGCTTAGTAGATCGGGGCAACGGGGAGCTGTTTTTT
15 | . | TRBJ2-7 | TRBV6-5 | . | CASSYSSSIQYEQYF | TGTGCCAGCAGTTACTCTTCTAGTATTCAATACGAGCAGTACTTC
16 | . | TRBJ2-1 | TRBV5-1 | TRBD2 | CASSRSGRAVNNEQFF | TGCGCCAGCAGCCGTAGCGGGAGGGCGGTCAACAATGAGCAGTTCTTC
14 | . | TRBJ1-5 | TRBV7-9 | . | CASSFTGSNQPQHF | TGTGCCAGCAGCTTTACAGGAAGCAATCAGCCCCAGCATTTT
13 | . | TRBJ2-7 | TRBV4-2 | . | CASSQEGGYEQYF | TGTGCCAGCAGCCAAGAAGGGGGCTACGAGCAGTACTTC
16 | . | TRBJ1-6 | TRBV11-1 | TRBD1 | CASSFRQGARNSPLHF | TGTGCCAGCAGCTTTCGACAGGGGGCGAGGAATTCACCCCTCCACTTT
15 | . | TRBJ2-2 | TRBV2 | . | CASLFGSANTGELFF | TGTGCCAGCCTCTTCGGGAGCGCGAACACCGGGGAGCTGTTTTTT
17 | once | TRBJ1-6 | TRBV7-9 | TRBD1 | CASSEDRGRSYNSPLHF | TGTGCCAGCAGCGAGGACAGGGGGCGATCCTATAATTCACCCCTCCACTTT